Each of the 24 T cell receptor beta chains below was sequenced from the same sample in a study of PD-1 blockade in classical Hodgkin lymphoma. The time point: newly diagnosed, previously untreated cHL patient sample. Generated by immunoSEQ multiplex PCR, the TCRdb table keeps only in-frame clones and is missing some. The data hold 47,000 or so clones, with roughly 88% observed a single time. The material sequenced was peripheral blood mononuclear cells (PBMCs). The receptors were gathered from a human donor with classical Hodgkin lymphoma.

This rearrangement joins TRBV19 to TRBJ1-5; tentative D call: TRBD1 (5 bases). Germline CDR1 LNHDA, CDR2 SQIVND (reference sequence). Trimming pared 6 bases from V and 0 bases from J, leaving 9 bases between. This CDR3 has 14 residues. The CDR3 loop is CASSGGSSNQPQHF. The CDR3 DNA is TGTGCCAGTAGCGGGGGGAGTAGCAATCAGCCCCAGCATTTT.

CDR3 sequence: CASPERGRKDNEQFF. CDR3 sequence (DNA): TGTGCCAGCCCAGAAAGGGGCAGGAAGGACAATGAGCAGTTCTTC. The rearrangement joins TRBV6-1 to TRBJ2-1, with D possibly TRBD1 on 5 matching bases. The length of the CDR3 is 15 residues. Trimming stripped 8 bases from V and 5 bases from J, with 19 bases between. Germline-derived CDR1 and CDR2 are MNHNS and SASEGT.

CDR3 DNA: TGTGCCAGCAGTTCCCTACAGGTTCGGGGCTACAATGAGCAGTTCTTC. Protein product: CASSSLQVRGYNEQFF. The V and J genes are TRBV27 and TRBJ2-1; D could derive from TRBD1 or TRBD2 (5 bases each). In germline, CDR1 is MNHEY, CDR2 SMNVEV (reference sequence). The V end was cut by 4 bases, the J end by 3 bases, with 16 bases between. The CDR3 has 16 amino acids.

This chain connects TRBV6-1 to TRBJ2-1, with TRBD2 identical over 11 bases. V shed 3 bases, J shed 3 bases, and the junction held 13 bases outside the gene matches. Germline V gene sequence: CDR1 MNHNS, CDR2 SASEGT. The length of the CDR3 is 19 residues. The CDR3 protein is CASSDPLAGGTGSYNEQFF. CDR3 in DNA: TGTGCCAGCAGTGACCCCCTAGCGGGAGGCACGGGAAGCTACAATGAGCAGTTCTTC.

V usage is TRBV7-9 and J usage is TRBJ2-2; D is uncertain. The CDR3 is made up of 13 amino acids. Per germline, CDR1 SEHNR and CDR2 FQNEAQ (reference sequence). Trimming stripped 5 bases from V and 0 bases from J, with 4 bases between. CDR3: CASSASNTGELFF. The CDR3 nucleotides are TGTGCCAGCAGCGCATCGAACACCGGGGAGCTGTTTTTT.

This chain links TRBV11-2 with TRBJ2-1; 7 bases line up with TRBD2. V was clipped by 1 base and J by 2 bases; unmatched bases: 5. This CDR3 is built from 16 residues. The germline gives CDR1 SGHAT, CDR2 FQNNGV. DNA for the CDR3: TGTGCCAGCAGCTTAGGTTCCAGCGGGACCTACAATGAGCAGTTCTTC. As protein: CASSLGSSGTYNEQFF. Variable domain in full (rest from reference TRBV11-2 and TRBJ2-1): EAGVAQSPRYKIIEKRQSVAFWCNPISGHATLYWYQQILGQGPKLLIQFQNNGVVDDSQLPKDRFSAERLKGVDSTLKIQPAKLEDSAVYLCASSLGSSGTYNEQFFGPGTRLTVL.

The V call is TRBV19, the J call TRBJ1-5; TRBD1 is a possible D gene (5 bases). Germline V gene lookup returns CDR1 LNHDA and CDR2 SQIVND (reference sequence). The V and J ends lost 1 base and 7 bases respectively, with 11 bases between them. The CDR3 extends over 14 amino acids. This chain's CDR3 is CASSIGRGKQPQHF. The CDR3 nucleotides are TGTGCCAGTAGTATAGGTAGGGGTAAACAGCCCCAGCATTTT.

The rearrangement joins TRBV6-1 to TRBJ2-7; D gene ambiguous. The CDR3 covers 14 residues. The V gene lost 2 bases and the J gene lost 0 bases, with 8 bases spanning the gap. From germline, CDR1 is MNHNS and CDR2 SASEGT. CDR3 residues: CASSEQRTSYEQYV. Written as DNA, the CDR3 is TGTGCCAGCAGTGAACAGCGTACCTCCTACGAGCAGTACGTC.

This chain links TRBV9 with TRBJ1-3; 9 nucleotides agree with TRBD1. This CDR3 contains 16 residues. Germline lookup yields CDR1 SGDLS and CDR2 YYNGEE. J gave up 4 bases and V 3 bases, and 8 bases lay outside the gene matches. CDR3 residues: CASSARPTGGGNTIYF. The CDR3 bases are TGTGCCAGCAGCGCTCGCCCTACAGGGGGCGGAAACACCATATATTTT. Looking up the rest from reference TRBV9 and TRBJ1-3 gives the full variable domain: DSGVTQTPKHLITATGQRVTLRCSPRSGDLSVYWYQQSLDQGLQFLIQYYNGEERAKGNILERFSAQQFPDLHSELNLSSLELGDSALYFCASSARPTGGGNTIYFGEGSWLTVV.

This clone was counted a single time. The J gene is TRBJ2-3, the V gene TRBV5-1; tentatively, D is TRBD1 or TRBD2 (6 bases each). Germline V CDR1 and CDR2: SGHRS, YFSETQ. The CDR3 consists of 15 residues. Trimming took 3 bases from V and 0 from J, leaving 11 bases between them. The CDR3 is CASSSQGTSTDTQYF. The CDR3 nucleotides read TGCGCCAGCAGCTCTCAGGGGACTAGCACAGATACGCAGTATTTT.

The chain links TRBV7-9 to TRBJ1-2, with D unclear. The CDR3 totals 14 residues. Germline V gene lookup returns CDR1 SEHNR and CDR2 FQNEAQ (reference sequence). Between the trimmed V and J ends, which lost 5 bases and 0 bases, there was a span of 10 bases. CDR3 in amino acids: CASSPEGANYGYTF. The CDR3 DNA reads TGTGCCAGCAGCCCAGAGGGAGCTAACTATGGCTACACCTTC.

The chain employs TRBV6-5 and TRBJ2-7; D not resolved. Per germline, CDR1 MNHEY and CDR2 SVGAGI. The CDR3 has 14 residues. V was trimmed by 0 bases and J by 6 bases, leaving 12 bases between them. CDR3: CASSYSSRSSEQYV. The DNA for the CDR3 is TGTGCCAGCAGTTACTCTTCCAGGTCCAGCGAGCAGTACGTC.

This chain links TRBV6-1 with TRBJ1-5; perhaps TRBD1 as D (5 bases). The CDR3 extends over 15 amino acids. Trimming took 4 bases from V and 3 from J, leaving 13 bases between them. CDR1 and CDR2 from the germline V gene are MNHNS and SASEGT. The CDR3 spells CASSVDRGINQPQHF. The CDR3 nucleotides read TGTGCCAGCAGTGTAGATAGGGGAATCAATCAGCCCCAGCATTTT.

CDR3 loop: CASSLRSPSTDTQYF. In nucleotides, the CDR3 is TGTGCCAGCAGCTTACGGAGTCCTAGCACAGATACGCAGTATTTT. The rearrangement links TRBV11-3 to TRBJ2-3; D remains ambiguous. The CDR3 extends over 15 amino acids. Germline lookup yields CDR1 SGHNT and CDR2 YENEEA. Trimming removed 2 bases at V and 0 bases at J, with 9 bases between.

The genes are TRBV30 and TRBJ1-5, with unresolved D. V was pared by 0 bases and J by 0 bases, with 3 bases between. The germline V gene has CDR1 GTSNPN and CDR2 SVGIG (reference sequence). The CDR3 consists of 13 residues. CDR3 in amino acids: CAWSVDSNQPQHF. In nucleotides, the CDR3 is TGTGCCTGGAGTGTAGATAGCAATCAGCCCCAGCATTTT.

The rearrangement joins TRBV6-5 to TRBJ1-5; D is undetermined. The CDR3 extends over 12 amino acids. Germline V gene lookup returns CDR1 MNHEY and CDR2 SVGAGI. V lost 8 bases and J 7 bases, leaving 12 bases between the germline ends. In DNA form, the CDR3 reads TGTGCCAGCTCAAGGCCGTGGCAGCCCCAGCATTTT. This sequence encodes CASSRPWQPQHF.

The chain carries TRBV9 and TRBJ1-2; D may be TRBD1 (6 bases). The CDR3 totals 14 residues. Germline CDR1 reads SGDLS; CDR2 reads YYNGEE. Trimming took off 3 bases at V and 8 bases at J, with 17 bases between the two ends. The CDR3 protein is CASSAETGTGGYTF. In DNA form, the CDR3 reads TGTGCCAGCAGCGCCGAAACAGGGACGGGAGGCTACACCTTC.

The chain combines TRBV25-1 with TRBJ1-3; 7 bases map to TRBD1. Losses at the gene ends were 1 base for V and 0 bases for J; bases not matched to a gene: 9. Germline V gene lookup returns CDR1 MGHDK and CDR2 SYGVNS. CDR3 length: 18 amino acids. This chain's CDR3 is CASSELGAGTASGNTIYF. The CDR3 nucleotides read TGTGCCAGCAGTGAATTAGGTGCTGGGACAGCCTCTGGAAACACCATATATTTT.

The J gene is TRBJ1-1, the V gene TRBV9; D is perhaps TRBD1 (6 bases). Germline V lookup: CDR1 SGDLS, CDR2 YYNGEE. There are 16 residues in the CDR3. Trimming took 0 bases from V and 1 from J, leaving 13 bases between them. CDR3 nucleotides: TGTGCCAGCAGCGTAGGAGGGGGGCATTCGAACACTGAAGCTTTCTTT. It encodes CASSVGGGHSNTEAFF. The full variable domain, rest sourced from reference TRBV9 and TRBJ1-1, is DSGVTQTPKHLITATGQRVTLRCSPRSGDLSVYWYQQSLDQGLQFLIQYYNGEERAKGNILERFSAQQFPDLHSELNLSSLELGDSALYFCASSVGGGHSNTEAFFGQGTRLTVV.

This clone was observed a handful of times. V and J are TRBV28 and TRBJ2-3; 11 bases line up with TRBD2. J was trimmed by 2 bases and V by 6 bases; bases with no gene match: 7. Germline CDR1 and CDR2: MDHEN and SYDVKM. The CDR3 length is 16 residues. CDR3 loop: CASSLTTSGTTDTQYF. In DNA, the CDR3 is TGTGCCAGCAGCCTGACGACTAGCGGGACCACAGATACGCAGTATTTT.

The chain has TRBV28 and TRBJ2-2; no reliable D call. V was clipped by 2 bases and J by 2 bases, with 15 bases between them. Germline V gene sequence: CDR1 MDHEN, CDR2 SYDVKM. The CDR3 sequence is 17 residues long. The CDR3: CASSLNVVSPNTGELFF. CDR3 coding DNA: TGTGCCAGCAGTTTAAACGTCGTCAGCCCAAACACCGGGGAGCTGTTTTTT.

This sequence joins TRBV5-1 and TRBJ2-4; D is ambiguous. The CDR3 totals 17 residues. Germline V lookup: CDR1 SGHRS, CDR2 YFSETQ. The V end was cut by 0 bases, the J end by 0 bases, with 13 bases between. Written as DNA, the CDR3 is TGCGCCAGCAGCTTGGGTCGGCAGCTTCTAGCCAAAAACATTCAGTACTTC. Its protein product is CASSLGRQLLAKNIQYF.

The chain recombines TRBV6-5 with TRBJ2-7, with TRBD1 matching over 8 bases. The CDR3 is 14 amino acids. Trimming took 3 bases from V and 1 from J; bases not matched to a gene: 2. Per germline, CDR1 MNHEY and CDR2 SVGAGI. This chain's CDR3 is CASSYRTGSYEQYF. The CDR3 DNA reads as TGTGCCAGCAGTTATCGGACAGGGTCCTACGAGCAGTACTTC.

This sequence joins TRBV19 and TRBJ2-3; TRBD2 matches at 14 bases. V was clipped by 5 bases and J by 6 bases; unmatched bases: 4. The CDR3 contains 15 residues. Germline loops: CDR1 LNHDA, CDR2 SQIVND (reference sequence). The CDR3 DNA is TGTGCCAGTAGTTCCTGGACTAGCGGGAGGGATACGCAGTATTTT. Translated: CASSSWTSGRDTQYF.